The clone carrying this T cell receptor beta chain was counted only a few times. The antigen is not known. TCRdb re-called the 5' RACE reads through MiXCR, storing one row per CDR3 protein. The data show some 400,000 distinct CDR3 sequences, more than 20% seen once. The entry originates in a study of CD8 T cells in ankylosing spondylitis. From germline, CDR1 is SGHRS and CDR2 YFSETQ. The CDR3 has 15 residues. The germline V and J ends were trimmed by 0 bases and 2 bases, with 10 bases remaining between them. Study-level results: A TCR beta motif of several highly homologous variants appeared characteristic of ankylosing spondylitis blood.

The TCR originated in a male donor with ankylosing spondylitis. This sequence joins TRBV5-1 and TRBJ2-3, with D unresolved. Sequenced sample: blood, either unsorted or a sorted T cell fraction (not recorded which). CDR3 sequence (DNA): TGCGCCAGCAGCTTGGATCGAGAAGACACAGATACGCAGTATTTT. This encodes CASSLDREDTDTQYF.